These T cell receptor beta chains were read from a single sample in a study of Ad26.COV2.S vaccination and SARS-CoV-2 variants. Repertoires were generated with immunoSEQ multiplex PCR, while TCRdb's copy carries only in-frame clones and drops some. The sample has roughly 250,000 clones, roughly 87% seen once. The sequences come from peripheral blood, collected in a trial of Ad26.COV2.S vaccine versus placebo. These receptors were collected from a person aged 18 to 59 who received the Ad26.COV2.S COVID-19 vaccine or a placebo. Each CDR3 is given with its conserved first and last residue. The order of the fields is J gene, clone size, D gene, V gene, CDR3 protein, CDR3 DNA. D genes are given only for firm matches. The size of a clone is reported for some rows only, either as once, few or many, or as a class for expanded clones.

J gene: TRBJ2-1; clone size: NA; D gene: TRBD2; V gene: TRBV2; CDR3 protein: CASRALAGPYNEQFF; CDR3 DNA: TGTGCCAGCAGGGCACTAGCGGGGCCCTACAATGAGCAGTTCTTC
J gene: TRBJ2-7; clone size: NA; D gene: NA; V gene: TRBV19; CDR3 protein: CASSMEGGTYEQYF; CDR3 DNA: TGTGCCAGTAGTATGGAAGGTGGGACCTACGAGCAGTACTTC
J gene: TRBJ2-5; clone size: NA; D gene: TRBD2; V gene: TRBV24-1; CDR3 protein: CATSDPLSGQETQYF; CDR3 DNA: TGTGCCACCAGTGATCCACTTAGCGGGCAAGAGACCCAGTACTTC
J gene: TRBJ1-2; clone size: NA; D gene: TRBD1; V gene: TRBV5-1; CDR3 protein: CASSLEGTGNGYTF; CDR3 DNA: TGCGCCAGCAGCTTGGAAGGGACAGGGAATGGCTACACCTTC
J gene: TRBJ2-2; clone size: NA; D gene: TRBD2; V gene: TRBV5-4; CDR3 protein: CASRPAGGDTGELFF; CDR3 DNA: TGTGCCAGCAGACCCGCGGGAGGGGACACCGGGGAGCTGTTTTTT
J gene: TRBJ1-1; clone size: once; D gene: NA; V gene: TRBV9; CDR3 protein: CASSVPFEGLNTEAFF; CDR3 DNA: TGTGCCAGCAGCGTTCCCTTTGAGGGGCTGAACACTGAAGCTTTCTTT
J gene: TRBJ2-2; clone size: once; D gene: TRBD1; V gene: TRBV18; CDR3 protein: CASSSDRSNTGELFF; CDR3 DNA: TGTGCCAGCTCATCGGACAGGTCGAACACCGGGGAGCTGTTTTTT
J gene: TRBJ2-1; clone size: NA; D gene: TRBD2; V gene: TRBV7-2; CDR3 protein: CASTPGQGGNEQFF; CDR3 DNA: TGTGCCAGCACCCCCGGGCAGGGAGGGAATGAGCAGTTCTTC
J gene: TRBJ1-2; clone size: NA; D gene: TRBD1; V gene: TRBV7-2; CDR3 protein: CASSPWTGSGNYGYTF; CDR3 DNA: TGTGCCAGCAGCCCATGGACAGGGAGTGGAAACTATGGCTACACCTTC
J gene: TRBJ1-4; clone size: NA; D gene: NA; V gene: TRBV4-1; CDR3 protein: CASSQAMIRDNEKLFF; CDR3 DNA: TGCGCCAGCAGCCAGGCCATGATTAGGGACAATGAAAAACTGTTTTTT
J gene: TRBJ1-1; clone size: NA; D gene: TRBD1; V gene: TRBV6-5; CDR3 protein: CASRKTGDTTEAFF; CDR3 DNA: TGTGCCAGCAGGAAGACAGGGGATACCACTGAAGCTTTCTTT
J gene: TRBJ2-5; clone size: NA; D gene: NA; V gene: TRBV7-8; CDR3 protein: CASSLQTLDSSGTQYF; CDR3 DNA: TGTGCCAGCAGCTTACAGACCCTAGACTCGTCGGGGACCCAGTACTTC
J gene: TRBJ2-3; clone size: NA; D gene: TRBD1; V gene: TRBV11-2; CDR3 protein: CASSLGTGGRTDTQYF; CDR3 DNA: TGTGCCAGCAGCTTAGGGACAGGGGGCAGAACAGATACGCAGTATTTT
J gene: TRBJ1-1; clone size: once; D gene: NA; V gene: TRBV25-1; CDR3 protein: CASSERGRGGAFF; CDR3 DNA: TGTGCCAGCAGTGAGAGGGGACGCGGGGGAGCTTTCTTT
J gene: TRBJ2-7; clone size: NA; D gene: TRBD2; V gene: TRBV4-2; CDR3 protein: CASSGTSGASSYEQYF; CDR3 DNA: TGTGCCAGCAGTGGGACTAGCGGGGCCAGCTCCTACGAGCAGTACTTC
J gene: TRBJ1-2; clone size: NA; D gene: NA; V gene: TRBV11-1; CDR3 protein: CASSLGGGYGYTF; CDR3 DNA: TGTGCCAGCAGCTTAGGGGGCGGCTATGGCTACACCTTC
J gene: TRBJ1-1; clone size: NA; D gene: TRBD1; V gene: TRBV30; CDR3 protein: CAWSEGMRGLAFF; CDR3 DNA: TGTGCCTGGAGTGAGGGTATGAGGGGGCTAGCTTTCTTT
J gene: TRBJ2-3; clone size: NA; D gene: NA; V gene: TRBV10-2; CDR3 protein: CASSGEYPDTQYF; CDR3 DNA: TGCGCCAGCAGCGGGGAGTACCCAGATACGCAGTATTTT
J gene: TRBJ2-3; clone size: NA; D gene: TRBD2; V gene: TRBV2; CDR3 protein: CASMRGTDTQYF; CDR3 DNA: TGTGCCAGCATGCGGGGGACAGATACGCAGTATTTT
J gene: TRBJ1-2; clone size: NA; D gene: NA; V gene: TRBV19; CDR3 protein: CASSPRLRATHGYTF; CDR3 DNA: TGTGCCAGTAGTCCGCGACTACGCGCGACTCATGGCTACACCTTC
J gene: TRBJ2-3; clone size: NA; D gene: NA; V gene: TRBV29-1; CDR3 protein: CSVEGPAGHDTQYF; CDR3 DNA: TGCAGCGTTGAGGGGCCGGCAGGGCATGATACGCAGTATTTT
J gene: TRBJ1-1; clone size: NA; D gene: NA; V gene: TRBV2; CDR3 protein: CASSAGPNTEAFF; CDR3 DNA: TGTGCCAGCAGCGCGGGACCGAACACTGAAGCTTTCTTT
J gene: TRBJ2-3; clone size: once; D gene: NA; V gene: TRBV10-3; CDR3 protein: CAIRLATTDTQYF; CDR3 DNA: TGTGCCATCAGGCTAGCTACCACAGATACGCAGTATTTT
J gene: TRBJ2-5; clone size: NA; D gene: TRBD2; V gene: TRBV4-2; CDR3 protein: CASTFSGGLGETQYF; CDR3 DNA: TGTGCCAGCACCTTTTCGGGAGGGCTCGGAGAGACCCAGTACTTC
J gene: TRBJ2-4; clone size: NA; D gene: NA; V gene: TRBV19; CDR3 protein: CAALTSGTGKNIQYF; CDR3 DNA: TGTGCCGCATTAACCTCCGGGACTGGAAAAAACATTCAGTACTTC
J gene: TRBJ2-3; clone size: once; D gene: NA; V gene: TRBV5-4; CDR3 protein: CASSLPWGEDTQYF; CDR3 DNA: TGTGCCAGCAGCTTACCTTGGGGGGAAGATACGCAGTATTTT
J gene: TRBJ2-2; clone size: NA; D gene: NA; V gene: TRBV21-1; CDR3 protein: CASSRRSFRGSGTGELFF; CDR3 DNA: TGTGCCAGCAGCAGGAGGTCCTTTAGGGGCTCGGGCACCGGGGAGCTGTTTTTT
J gene: TRBJ2-3; clone size: NA; D gene: TRBD1; V gene: TRBV4-3; CDR3 protein: CASSHRGGGSTDTQYF; CDR3 DNA: TGCGCCAGCAGCCACAGAGGGGGCGGTTCCACAGATACGCAGTATTTT
J gene: TRBJ2-2; clone size: NA; D gene: NA; V gene: TRBV7-9; CDR3 protein: CASRDGTGETGELFF; CDR3 DNA: TGTGCCAGCAGAGACGGGACGGGAGAAACCGGGGAGCTGTTTTTT
J gene: TRBJ1-3; clone size: NA; D gene: NA; V gene: TRBV4-3; CDR3 protein: CASSQDPGVANTIYF; CDR3 DNA: TGCGCCAGCAGCCAAGACCCAGGGGTTGCAAACACCATATATTTT
J gene: TRBJ2-7; clone size: NA; D gene: NA; V gene: TRBV5-5; CDR3 protein: CASSLDRFEQYF; CDR3 DNA: TGTGCCAGCAGCTTGGACCGTTTCGAGCAGTACTTC
J gene: TRBJ2-1; clone size: NA; D gene: TRBD2; V gene: TRBV4-1; CDR3 protein: CASSQAFAGGYNEQFF; CDR3 DNA: TGCGCCAGCAGCCAAGCCTTCGCGGGAGGTTACAATGAGCAGTTCTTC
J gene: TRBJ1-3; clone size: NA; D gene: TRBD1; V gene: TRBV19; CDR3 protein: CASCRDRVGNTIYF; CDR3 DNA: TGTGCCAGTTGCCGGGACAGGGTAGGAAACACCATATATTTT
J gene: TRBJ1-1; clone size: NA; D gene: NA; V gene: TRBV4-3; CDR3 protein: CACGEGQNTEAFF; CDR3 DNA: TGCGCCTGTGGTGAAGGACAGAACACTGAAGCTTTCTTT
J gene: TRBJ1-2; clone size: NA; D gene: NA; V gene: TRBV12-3/TRBV12-4; CDR3 protein: CASSLPGKGLAF; CDR3 DNA: TGTGCCAGCAGTCTACCTGGTAAGGGCTTGGCCTTC
J gene: TRBJ2-1; clone size: NA; D gene: NA; V gene: TRBV3-1/TRBV3-2; CDR3 protein: CASSRQFYTQFF; CDR3 DNA: TGTGCCAGCAGCCGACAGTTCTATACGCAGTTCTTC
J gene: TRBJ1-6; clone size: NA; D gene: NA; V gene: TRBV7-9; CDR3 protein: CASSLVAGYNSPLHF; CDR3 DNA: TGTGCCAGCAGCTTAGTGGCGGGTTATAATTCACCCCTCCACTTT
J gene: TRBJ2-2; clone size: NA; D gene: NA; V gene: TRBV9; CDR3 protein: CASQGGGTGELFF; CDR3 DNA: TGTGCCAGCCAAGGGGGAGGCACCGGGGAGCTGTTTTTT
J gene: TRBJ1-2; clone size: NA; D gene: NA; V gene: TRBV3-1/TRBV3-2; CDR3 protein: CASSQDDGATYGYTF; CDR3 DNA: TGTGCCAGCAGCCAAGACGACGGGGCAACCTATGGCTACACCTTC
J gene: TRBJ2-1; clone size: once; D gene: TRBD2; V gene: TRBV5-8; CDR3 protein: CASSPWTSSSYNEQFF; CDR3 DNA: TGTGCCAGCAGCCCATGGACTAGCAGTTCCTACAATGAGCAGTTCTTC
J gene: TRBJ2-1; clone size: few; D gene: TRBD1; V gene: TRBV5-1; CDR3 protein: CASSKQGPDNEQFF; CDR3 DNA: TGCGCCAGCAGCAAACAGGGGCCGGACAATGAGCAGTTCTTC
J gene: TRBJ1-2; clone size: NA; D gene: NA; V gene: TRBV7-2; CDR3 protein: CASRRGSDPRYTF; CDR3 DNA: TGTGCCAGCAGGAGGGGCTCCGATCCTCGCTACACCTTC
J gene: TRBJ1-4; clone size: NA; D gene: NA; V gene: TRBV6-5; CDR3 protein: CASSLMVNEKLFF; CDR3 DNA: TGTGCCAGCAGTTTGATGGTAAATGAAAAACTGTTTTTT
J gene: TRBJ1-2; clone size: few; D gene: NA; V gene: TRBV5-6; CDR3 protein: CASSNKRAWGYTF; CDR3 DNA: TGTGCCAGCAGCAATAAGCGGGCTTGGGGCTACACCTTC
J gene: TRBJ1-2; clone size: NA; D gene: NA; V gene: TRBV19; CDR3 protein: CASMGQGDGYTF; CDR3 DNA: TGTGCCAGTATGGGGCAGGGAGATGGCTACACCTTC